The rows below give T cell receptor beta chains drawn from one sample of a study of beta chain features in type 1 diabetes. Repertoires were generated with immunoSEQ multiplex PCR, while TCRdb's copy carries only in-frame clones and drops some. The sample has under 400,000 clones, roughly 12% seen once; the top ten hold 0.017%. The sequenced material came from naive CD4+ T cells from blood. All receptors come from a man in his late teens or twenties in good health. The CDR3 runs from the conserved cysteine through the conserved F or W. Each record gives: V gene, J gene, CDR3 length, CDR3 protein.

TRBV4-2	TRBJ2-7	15	CASSQGRGGGYEQYF
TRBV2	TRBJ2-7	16	CASSELGLGVSYEQYF
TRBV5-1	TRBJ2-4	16	CASSFDRGPISDIQYF
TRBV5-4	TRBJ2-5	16	CASSPRGGRARETQYF
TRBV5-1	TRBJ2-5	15	CASSLGRGVGETQYF
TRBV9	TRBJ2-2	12	CASSDTAGELFF
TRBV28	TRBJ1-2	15	CASRDKGAVDYGYTF
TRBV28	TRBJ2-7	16	CASSGPGQAGPYEQYF
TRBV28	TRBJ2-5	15	CASSSTGTSGETQYF
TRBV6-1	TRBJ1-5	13	CASTGYGNQPQHF
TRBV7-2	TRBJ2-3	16	CASSQEAGASTDTQYF
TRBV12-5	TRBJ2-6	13	CASGLSGANVLTF
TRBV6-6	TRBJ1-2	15	CASSYAADRGHGYTF
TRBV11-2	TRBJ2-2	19	CASSTPGLAGLANTGELFF
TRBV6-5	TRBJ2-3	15	CASSYKGIGTDTQYF
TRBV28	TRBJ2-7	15	CASSLPGTTAYEQYF
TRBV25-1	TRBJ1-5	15	CASSESVGVNQPQHF